This T cell receptor (beta chain) was identified in a study of early T cells in non-severe SARS-CoV-2 infection. Whole-study context: Unsorted whole blood bulk RNA was sequenced, with unpaired chains. Whole-study results and caveats: Matching against VDJdb likely underestimated virus-specific expansions, favoring anti-spike CD8.

V lost 5 bases, J lost 6 bases, and 26 bases lay in between. The CDR3 is made up of 17 amino acids. Germline CDR1 GTSNPN, CDR2 SVGIG (reference sequence). Comments on this clonotype: What it binds is not known.

Individual cDNA molecules received unique molecular identifiers during library preparation. TCRdb reprocessed the 5' RACE reads via MiXCR and lists one record per CDR3 protein. In the table there are approximately 100,000 distinct CDR3 sequences, approximately 10% of which are singletons. This rearrangement joins TRBV30 to TRBJ2-4; D is possibly TRBD1 or TRBD2 (5 bases each). Material: whole blood. The TCR comes from an adult who was a healthcare worker with PCR-confirmed SARS-CoV-2 infection or an uninfected control (not recorded which). The chain's CDR3 is CAWDKERTTGGTNIQYF. The DNA of the CDR3 is TGTGCCTGGGACAAAGAGAGGACCACCGGTGGGACAAACATTCAGTACTTC. Filled out from reference TRBV30 and TRBJ2-4, the complete variable domain reads SQTIHQWPATLVQPVGSPLSLECTVEGTSNPNLYWYRQAAGRGLQLLFYSVGIGQISSEVPQNLSASRPQDRQFILSSKKLLLSDSGFYLCAWDKERTTGGTNIQYFGAGTRLSVL.